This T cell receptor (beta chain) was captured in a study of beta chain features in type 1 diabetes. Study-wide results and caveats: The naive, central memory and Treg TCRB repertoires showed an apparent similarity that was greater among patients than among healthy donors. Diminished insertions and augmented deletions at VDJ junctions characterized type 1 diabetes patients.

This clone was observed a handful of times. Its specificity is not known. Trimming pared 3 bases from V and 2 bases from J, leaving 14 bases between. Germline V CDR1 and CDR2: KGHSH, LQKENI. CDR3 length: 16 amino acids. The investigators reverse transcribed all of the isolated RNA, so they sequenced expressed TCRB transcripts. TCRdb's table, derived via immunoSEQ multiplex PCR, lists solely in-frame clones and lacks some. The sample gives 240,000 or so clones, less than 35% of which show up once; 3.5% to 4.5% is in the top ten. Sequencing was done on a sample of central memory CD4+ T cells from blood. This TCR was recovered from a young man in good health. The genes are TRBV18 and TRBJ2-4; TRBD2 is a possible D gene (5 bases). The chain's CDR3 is CASSPEAATTKNIQYF. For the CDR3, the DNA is TGTGCCAGCTCACCGGAGGCAGCAACAACCAAAAACATTCAGTACTTC.